This passage covers 10 T cell receptor beta chains from one sample sequenced in a study of blood T cells in healthy people across ages. A second PCR of 7 to 11 cycles used a sample-barcoded 5' primer and a J-beta primer mix. A single record per CDR3 protein comes from TCRdb applying MiXCR to the 5' RACE reads. In the table there are approximately 670,000 distinct CDR3 sequences, 40% to 45% of which are singletons. Sequences were obtained from blood. The receptor source for this set is an elderly man in good health.

The J gene is TRBJ1-1, the V gene TRBV5-1, with 9 nucleotides matching TRBD1. This CDR3 is 15 amino acids long. The V segment lost 4 bases and the J segment 4 bases; nucleotides outside the gene matches: 8. Per the germline V gene, CDR1 is SGHRS and CDR2 is YFSETQ. This CDR3 is CASSPATGGGTEAFF. The CDR3 coding sequence is TGCGCCAGCAGCCCCGCTACAGGGGGCGGCACTGAAGCTTTCTTT.

The chain couples TRBV21-1 to TRBJ2-5; TRBD1 is taken as the D call from the table, unchecked against the DNA. TRBV21-1 is described as a pseudogene. This CDR3 has 17 residues. CDR3 coding DNA: TGTGCCAGCAGCTCTTCCCCCCCCCGGGGCCAGAGGGAGACCCAGTACTTC. This sequence encodes CASSSSPPRGQRETQYF.

This clonotype was recorded a few times. The rearrangement joins TRBV2 to TRBJ2-7, with 9 bases aligning to TRBD1. Looked up from germline, CDR1 is SNHLY and CDR2 is FYNNEI. V shed 7 bases and J 0 bases; nucleotides not matched to a gene: 4. This CDR3 region has 14 residues. CDR3 region: CASTGTGSSYEQYF. CDR3 nucleotides: TGTGCCAGCACCGGGACAGGGTCCTCCTACGAGCAGTACTTC.

This clonotype has only a few counts. The V call is TRBV20-1, the J call TRBJ2-1; TRBD2 matches at 10 bases. V trimming: 3 bases; J trimming: 8 bases; junction bases outside the gene matches: 7. The CDR3 has 14 residues. CDR1 and CDR2 (germline): DFQATT, SNEGSKA (reference sequence). In DNA form, the CDR3 reads TGCAGTGCTAGCGGCGGCCTAGCGGGGGATGAGCAGTTCTTC. As protein: CSASGGLAGDEQFF.

J is TRBJ2-2 and V is TRBV18; 8 bases agree with TRBD1. This CDR3 comprises 14 residues. The junction had 6 bases not matched to a gene; V was cut back by 5 bases and J by 7 bases. In germline, CDR1 is KGHSH, CDR2 LQKENI. For the CDR3, the DNA is TGTGCCAGCTCAACTGGACAGGGTATCGGGGAGCTGTTTTTT. It is translated as CASSTGQGIGELFF.

The sample holds a few counts of this clonotype. The V call is TRBV9, the J call TRBJ2-7; no clear D gene. V dropped 3 bases and J dropped 6 bases, with 10 bases sitting between them. Germline V gene data show CDR1 as SGDLS and CDR2 as YYNGEE. The CDR3 spans 12 residues. In nucleotides, the CDR3 is TGTGCCAGCAGCGCGGAACTGAGCGAGCAGTACTTC. This encodes CASSAELSEQYF.

This clonotype was seen a handful of times. The chain joins TRBV7-2 to TRBJ2-5; weak D call: TRBD1 (6 bases). This CDR3 comprises 16 residues. The germline V gene has CDR1 SGHTA and CDR2 FQGNSA. Trimming removed 1 base from V and 1 base from J, with 13 bases in between. Here the CDR3 DNA reads TGTGCCAGCAGCTTAGGGGACACTCAGACCCAAGAGACCCAGTACTTC. Translated, it gives CASSLGDTQTQETQYF.

The gene calls are TRBV20-1 and TRBJ2-5, with D possibly TRBD2 on 5 matching bases. The germline V and J ends were trimmed by 5 bases and 4 bases, with 17 bases remaining between them. The length of the CDR3 is 14 residues. Germline loops: CDR1 DFQATT, CDR2 SNEGSKA (reference sequence). This chain's CDR3 is CSAVDQRRGETQYF. The CDR3 DNA follows: TGCAGTGCTGTGGACCAACGCCGGGGAGAGACCCAGTACTTC.

In this sample, this clonotype turned up many times. The chain links TRBV3-1 to TRBJ2-4; D not resolved. The germline CDR1 and CDR2 sequences are LGHDT and YNNKEL (reference sequence). V gave up 6 bases and J gave up 0 bases, with 18 bases separating them. This CDR3 is 17 amino acids long. In nucleotides, the CDR3 is TGTGCCAGCAGAGACTCTAGTACGAGGCTAGCCAAAAACATTCAGTACTTC. Amino acids: CASRDSSTRLAKNIQYF.

This clonotype came up a few times. This rearrangement joins TRBV4-1 to TRBJ2-7, with 7 bases lining up with TRBD2. CDR1 and CDR2 from the germline V gene are MGHRA and YSYEKL. CDR3 size: 15 residues. With 0 bases clipped from V and 4 bases from J, the junction kept 6 bases outside the gene matches. The CDR3 bases are TGCGCCAGCAGCCAAGATGGGGGGGGGTTGTACGAGCAGTACTTC. Protein: CASSQDGGGLYEQYF.